This T cell receptor (beta chain) was documented in a study of T cell repertoires in cytomegalovirus infection. Comments on this clonotype: Its antigen is currently unknown.

The V gene's germline CDR1 is KGHSH and CDR2 LQKENI. The CDR3 covers 14 residues. Trimming took off 1 base at V and 3 bases at J, with 7 bases between the two ends. Points from the study as a whole: Accumulated public TCR beta family frequency recognized individuals carrying CMV together with the relevant HLA.

TCRdb itself ran the reads through MiXCR, one entry per CDR3 protein. The sample gives about 920,000 distinct CDR3 sequences, approximately 31% of which show up once; about an eighth is in the top ten. This clonotype originated in a human donor in good health (CMV status not recorded). Some clones in this sample may be carry-over from other donors' samples. The sample in question was cultured CD8+ T cells from PBMCs, obtained from culture after CMV antigen stimulation. The chain links TRBV18 to TRBJ2-1, with unresolved D. CDR3 amino acids: CASSPQVGYNEQFF. The DNA of the CDR3 is TGTGCCAGCTCACCACAGGTAGGCTACAATGAGCAGTTCTTC.